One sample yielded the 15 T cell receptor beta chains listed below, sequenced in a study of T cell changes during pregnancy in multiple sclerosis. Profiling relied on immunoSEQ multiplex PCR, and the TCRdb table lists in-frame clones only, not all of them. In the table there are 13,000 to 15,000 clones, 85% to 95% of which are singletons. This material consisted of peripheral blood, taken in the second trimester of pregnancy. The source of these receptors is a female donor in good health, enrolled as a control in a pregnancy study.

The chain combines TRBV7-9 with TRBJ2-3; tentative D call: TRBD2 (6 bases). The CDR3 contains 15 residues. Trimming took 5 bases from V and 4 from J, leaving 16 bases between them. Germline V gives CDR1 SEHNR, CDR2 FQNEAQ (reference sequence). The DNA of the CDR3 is TGTGCCAGCAGCACGGCGGGGCTAGGAGCAGATACGCAGTATTTT. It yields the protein CASSTAGLGADTQYF.

DNA for the CDR3: TGTGCCAGCAGCTCAGGGCCGACCTACGAGCAGTACTTC. Translation: CASSSGPTYEQYF. V gene TRBV7-2 combines with J gene TRBJ2-7; a possible D gene is TRBD1 (5 bases). The germline gives CDR1 SGHTA, CDR2 FQGNSA. V gave up 4 bases and J gave up 2 bases, with 9 bases separating them. The CDR3 runs 13 residues.

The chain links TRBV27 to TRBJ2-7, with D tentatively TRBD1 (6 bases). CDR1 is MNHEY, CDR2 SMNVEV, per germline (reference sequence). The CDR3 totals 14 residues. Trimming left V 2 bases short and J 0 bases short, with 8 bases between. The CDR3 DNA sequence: TGTGCCAGCAGTTTAACAGGGAGCTCCTACGAGCAGTACTTC. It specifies CASSLTGSSYEQYF.

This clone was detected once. CDR3 coding DNA: TGTGCCAGCAGCCCTGCACTGGGACAGGGGGCTGACTATGGCTACACCTTC. Amino acid sequence: CASSPALGQGADYGYTF. J is TRBJ1-2 and V is TRBV7-9; 12 nucleotides line up with TRBD1. V shed 5 bases, J shed 3 bases, and the junction held 10 bases outside the gene matches. The CDR3 is 17 residues long. Germline CDR1 reads SEHNR; CDR2 reads FQNEAQ (reference sequence).

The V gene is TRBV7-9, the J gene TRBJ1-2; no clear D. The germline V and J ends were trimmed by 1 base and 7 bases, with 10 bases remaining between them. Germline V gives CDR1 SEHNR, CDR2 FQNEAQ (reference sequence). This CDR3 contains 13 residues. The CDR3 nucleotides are TGTGCCAGCAGCTTAGGGAGGGAAGCTGGCTACACCTTC. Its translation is CASSLGREAGYTF.

CDR3 nucleotide sequence: TGTGCCAGCAGACCCCCGGGACAGGAGAACACTGAAGCTTTCTTT. This encodes CASRPPGQENTEAFF. V usage is TRBV28 and J usage is TRBJ1-1; 8 bases map to TRBD1. The CDR3 spans 15 residues. The V gene's germline CDR1 is MDHEN and CDR2 SYDVKM. J gave up 1 base and V 6 bases, and 7 bases lay outside the gene matches. The variable domain in full, with the rest retrieved from reference TRBV28 and TRBJ1-1, is DVKVTQSSRYLVKRTGEKVFLECVQDMDHENMFWYRQDPGLGLRLIYFSYDVKMKEKGDIPEGYSVSREKKERFSLILESASTNQTSMYLCASRPPGQENTEAFFGQGTRLTVV.

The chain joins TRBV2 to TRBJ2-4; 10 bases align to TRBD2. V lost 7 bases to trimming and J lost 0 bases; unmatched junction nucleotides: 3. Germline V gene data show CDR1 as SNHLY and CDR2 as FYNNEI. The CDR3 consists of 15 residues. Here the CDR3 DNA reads TGTGCCAGCAATCGACTAGCGGGAGCCAAAAACATTCAGTACTTC. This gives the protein CASNRLAGAKNIQYF.

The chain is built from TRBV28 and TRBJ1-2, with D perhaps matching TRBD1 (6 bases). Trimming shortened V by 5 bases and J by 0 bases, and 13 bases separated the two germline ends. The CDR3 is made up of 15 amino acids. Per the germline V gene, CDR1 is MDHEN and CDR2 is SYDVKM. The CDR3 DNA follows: TGTGCCAGCAGTCCGCCGGGACACCCTAACTATGGCTACACCTTC. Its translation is CASSPPGHPNYGYTF.

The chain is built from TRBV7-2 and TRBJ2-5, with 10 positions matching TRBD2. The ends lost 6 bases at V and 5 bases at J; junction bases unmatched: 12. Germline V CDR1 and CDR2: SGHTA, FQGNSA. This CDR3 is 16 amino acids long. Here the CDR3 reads CASSKNRAGGGETQYF. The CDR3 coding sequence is TGTGCCAGCAGTAAAAACCGAGCGGGAGGGGGTGAGACCCAGTACTTC.

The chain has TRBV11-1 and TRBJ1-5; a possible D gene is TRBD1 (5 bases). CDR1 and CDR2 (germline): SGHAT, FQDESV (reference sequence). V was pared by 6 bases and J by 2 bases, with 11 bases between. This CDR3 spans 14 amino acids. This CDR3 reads CASSPGYGNQPQHF. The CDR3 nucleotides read TGTGCCAGCAGTCCAGGGTACGGCAATCAGCCCCAGCATTTT.

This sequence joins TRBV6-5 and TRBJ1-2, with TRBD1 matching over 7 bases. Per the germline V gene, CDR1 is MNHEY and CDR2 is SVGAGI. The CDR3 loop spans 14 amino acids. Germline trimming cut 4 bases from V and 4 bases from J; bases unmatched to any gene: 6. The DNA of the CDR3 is TGTGCCAGCAGTTCCCCGACAGGGACCTATGGCTACACCTTC. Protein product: CASSSPTGTYGYTF.

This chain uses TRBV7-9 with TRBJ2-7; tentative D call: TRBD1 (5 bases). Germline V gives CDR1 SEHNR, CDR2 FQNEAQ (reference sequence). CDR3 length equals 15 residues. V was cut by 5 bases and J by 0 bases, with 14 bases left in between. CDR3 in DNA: TGTGCCAGCAGCCGAGACGACAGATCCTCCTACGAGCAGTACTTC. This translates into CASSRDDRSSYEQYF.

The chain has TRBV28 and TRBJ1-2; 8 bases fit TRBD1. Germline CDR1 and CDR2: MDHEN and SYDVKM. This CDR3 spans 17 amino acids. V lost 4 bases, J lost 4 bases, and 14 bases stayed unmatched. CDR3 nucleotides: TGTGCCAGCAGTTCTTTAGGGGGGCAGGGGGCGAGCTATGGCTACACCTTC. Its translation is CASSSLGGQGASYGYTF.

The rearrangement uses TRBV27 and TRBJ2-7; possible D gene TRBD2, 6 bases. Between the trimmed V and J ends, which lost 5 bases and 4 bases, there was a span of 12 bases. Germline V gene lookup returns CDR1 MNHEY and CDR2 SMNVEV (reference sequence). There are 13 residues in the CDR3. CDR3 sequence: CASSRPGLYEQYF. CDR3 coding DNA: TGTGCCAGCAGTCGACCGGGACTTTACGAGCAGTACTTC.

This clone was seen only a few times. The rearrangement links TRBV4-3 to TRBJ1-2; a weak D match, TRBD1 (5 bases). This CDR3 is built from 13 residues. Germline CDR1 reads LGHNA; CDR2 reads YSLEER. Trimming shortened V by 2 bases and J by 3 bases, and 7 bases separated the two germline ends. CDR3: CASSQLQDYGYTF. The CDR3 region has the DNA TGCGCCAGCAGCCAATTACAGGACTATGGCTACACCTTC.